This TCR beta chain was obtained from a study of graft-versus-host responses after intestinal transplantation. Overall study findings and caveats: Recipient marrow contained GvH clones, some of which appeared first in ileum or blood. After transplant, early declines in HvG clones were associated with peak levels of circulating GvH clones. Allografts of patients with graft-donor T cell macrochimerism showed high graft-versus-host to host-versus-graft clone ratios.

This clone has just a few counts. Antigen: not known. Other DNA sequences in this specimen translate into the identical CDR3. The authors processed graft tissue to release intraepithelial and lamina propria lymphocytes. Assay used: immunoSEQ multiplex PCR; TCRdb lists only in-frame clones, some missing. Altogether more than 9,500 clones are present, roughly 77% being singletons, with the ten largest covering 4.3%. The CDR3 has 16 amino acids. CDR1 is SGDLS, CDR2 YYNGEE, per germline. Trimming at V came to 0 bases and at J to 7 bases, leaving 4 bases not matched to a gene. This chain links TRBV9 with TRBJ2-2; 12 bases are a match to TRBD2. The receptor's source is a human patient who received an intestinal transplant, so some T cells may come from the graft donor. Sequences were derived from ileum tissue, sampled less than 150 days after intestinal transplantation. CDR3 loop: CASSVVGLAGNGELFF. CDR3 bases: TGTGCCAGCAGCGTAGTAGGACTAGCGGGGAACGGGGAGCTGTTTTTT.